The 14 T cell receptor beta chains presented below share a single source sample, sequenced in a study of blood T cells in healthy people across ages. Primed by a sample-barcoded 5' primer and a J-beta primer mix, a second PCR proceeded for roughly 6 to 12 cycles. TCRdb re-analysed the 5' RACE reads in MiXCR, keeping a single row per CDR3 protein. The table lists roughly 550,000 distinct CDR3 sequences, about 24% of them singletons. These same records also appear under a second study, on T cells of mothers and their children.

Sample: blood. Receptor source: a boy between 5 and 17 years old in good health.

This clonotype came up a few times. CDR3 in amino acids: CAVGGYRNNEQFF. The CDR3 DNA follows: TGTGCCGTTGGAGGATACCGAAACAATGAGCAGTTCTTC. The chain employs TRBV3-1 and TRBJ2-1, with D possibly TRBD2 on 5 matching bases. Germline V CDR1 and CDR2: LGHDT, YNNKEL (reference sequence). This CDR3 contains 13 residues. V was cut by 11 bases and J by 5 bases, with 16 bases left in between.

The rearrangement links TRBV12-3 or TRBV12-4 to TRBJ2-3, with 16 bases identical to TRBD2. CDR3 length: 18 amino acids. With V trimmed by 10 bases and J by 1 base, 11 bases remained unmatched. The CDR3 nucleotides are TGTGCCACCATACCGGGACTAGCGGGGGGGCCTGGCACAGATACGCAGTATTTT. It is translated as CATIPGLAGGPGTDTQYF.

This clonotype turned up a few times. The J gene is TRBJ2-1, the V gene TRBV29-1; 7 positions agree with TRBD1. Per the germline V gene, CDR1 is SQVTM and CDR2 is ANQGSEA. V trimming: 7 bases; J trimming: 1 base; junction bases outside the gene matches: 7. The CDR3 contains 14 residues. The CDR3 protein is CSAPRTGSYNEQFF. The CDR3 bases are TGCAGCGCCCCCCGGACAGGATCCTACAATGAGCAGTTCTTC.

This chain joins TRBV2 and TRBJ2-1, with 12 bases aligning to TRBD2. The germline V gene encodes CDR1 SNHLY and CDR2 FYNNEI. The J segment lost 5 bases and the V segment lost 5 bases, leaving 4 bases of the junction unmatched. The CDR3 has 15 residues. The CDR3 nucleotides read TGTGCCAGCAGTATACTAGCGGGGGGTAACAATGAGCAGTTCTTC. Protein: CASSILAGGNNEQFF. Using reference TRBV2 and TRBJ2-1 for the parts outside the CDR3, the full variable domain is EPEVTQTPSHQVTQMGQEVILRCVPISNHLYFYWYRQILGQKVEFLVSFYNNEISEKSEIFDDQFSVERPDGSNFTLKIRSTKLEDSAMYFCASSILAGGNNEQFFGPGTRLTVL.

The table lists this clonotype with many counts. This chain joins TRBV4-1 and TRBJ1-2, with unresolved D. The CDR3 contains 16 residues. Germline lookup yields CDR1 MGHRA and CDR2 YSYEKL. The V end was cut by 0 bases, the J end by 14 bases, with 25 bases between. CDR3 amino acids: CASSQDPPAFVGAQTF. CDR3 in DNA: TGCGCCAGCAGCCAAGATCCACCAGCATTTGTGGGTGCGCAGACCTTC.

The sample holds a few counts of this clonotype. The chain combines TRBV7-2 with TRBJ2-5; D is possibly TRBD1 (6 bases). This CDR3 comprises 15 residues. Looked up from germline, CDR1 is SGHTA and CDR2 is FQGNSA. Deletions cut 5 bases from V and 5 bases from J, with 18 bases between. CDR3 nucleotide sequence: TGTGCCAGCAGCCCCCGTTTGGGGGCCGGGGAGACCCAGTACTTC. This translates into CASSPRLGAGETQYF.

This clonotype was observed a handful of times. The CDR3 nucleotides are TGTGCCAGCAGTCAAAGTAGCGGGAGTAGCTCCTACAATGAGCAGTTCTTC. Its protein is CASSQSSGSSSYNEQFF. The V call is TRBV13, the J call TRBJ2-1; 9 nucleotides align to TRBD2. J lost 0 bases, V lost 6 bases, and 9 bases had no gene match. Germline CDR1 is PRHDT and CDR2 is FYEKMQ (reference sequence). This CDR3 is 17 amino acids long.

This chain joins TRBV4-3 and TRBJ2-1; perhaps D is TRBD1 or TRBD2 (7 bases each). Germline values: CDR1 LGHNA, CDR2 YSLEER. CDR3 length: 14 residues. V shed 4 bases and J shed 3 bases, with 10 bases lying between them. The CDR3 DNA reads TGCGCCAGCAGCCCAGGGGGGGGCTACAATGAGCAGTTCTTC. It translates to CASSPGGGYNEQFF.

V and J are TRBV18 and TRBJ2-3, with D perhaps TRBD2 (5 bases). Germline lookup yields CDR1 KGHSH and CDR2 LQKENI. Trimming shortened V by 0 bases and J by 6 bases, and 7 bases separated the two germline ends. This CDR3 comprises 13 residues. CDR3 region: CASSPPGEDTQYF. CDR3 coding DNA: TGTGCCAGCTCACCACCCGGGGAGGATACGCAGTATTTT.

This clonotype was counted at least ten times. J is TRBJ1-5 and V is TRBV2; no reliable D call. The CDR3 spans 13 residues. Germline V gives CDR1 SNHLY, CDR2 FYNNEI. Trimming removed 5 bases at V and 0 bases at J, with 5 bases between. The CDR3 bases are TGTGCCAGCAGTTCGGATAGCAATCAGCCCCAGCATTTT. This gives the protein CASSSDSNQPQHF.

This clonotype has only a few counts. The genes are TRBV7-6 and TRBJ1-1; 8 positions agree with TRBD1. The germline gives CDR1 SGHVS, CDR2 FNYEAQ. V lost 5 bases and J lost 5; bases outside the gene matches: 4. This CDR3 has 13 amino acids. CDR3 protein: CASSEYRGTEAFF. CDR3 DNA: TGTGCCAGCAGCGAGTACAGGGGGACTGAAGCTTTCTTT.

J is TRBJ2-6 and V is TRBV28, with TRBD1 matching over 9 bases. V gave up 6 bases and J gave up 1 base; unmatched junction bases: 4. CDR1 is MDHEN, CDR2 SYDVKM, per germline. The CDR3 runs to 16 residues. CDR3 in DNA: TGTGCCAGCAGCAGGGGGACAGGGTCTGGGGCCAACGTCCTGACTTTC. Its protein is CASSRGTGSGANVLTF. Filled out from reference TRBV28 and TRBJ2-6, the complete variable domain reads DVKVTQSSRYLVKRTGEKVFLECVQDMDHENMFWYRQDPGLGLRLIYFSYDVKMKEKGDIPEGYSVSREKKERFSLILESASTNQTSMYLCASSRGTGSGANVLTFGAGSRLTVL.

This clonotype was seen a few times. The chain links TRBV7-6 to TRBJ2-2; unclear D gene. Germline V lookup: CDR1 SGHVS, CDR2 FNYEAQ. The CDR3 covers 11 residues. Trimming took 8 bases from V and 4 from J, leaving 5 bases between them. CDR3 nucleotides: TGTGCCAGCGGACGCACCGGGGAGCTGTTTTTT. Residues: CASGRTGELFF.

This clonotype has a handful of counts. The chain employs TRBV25-1 and TRBJ2-5, with no clear D. The DNA end is a closer match to TRBJ2-7, so the J assignment may be wrong. This CDR3 is 12 amino acids long. Germline lookup yields CDR1 MGHDK and CDR2 SYGVNS. CDR3 loop: CASRGSPGEQYF. The CDR3 region has the DNA TGTGCCAGCAGGGGATCCCCCGGCGAGCAGTACTTC.